This T cell receptor beta chain was identified during a study of blood T cell repertoires in COVID-19. Study information: Sites across the United States, Italy and Spain contributed samples from acute and convalescent COVID-19. Sources were T cells, B-cell-depleted T cells, or PBMCs; the material itself was cDNA or gDNA.

As originally analysed: Scientists estimated how many nucleated cells there were by amplifying reference gene primers. Profiling relied on immunoSEQ multiplex PCR, and the TCRdb table lists in-frame clones only, not all of them. Clonal size and the V and J genes are those of that table, whereas D and trimming came from the DNA. The repertoire holds some 110,000 clones, with roughly 80% as singletons. The CDR3 contains 12 residues. V dropped 7 bases and J dropped 4 bases, with 8 bases sitting between them. Germline-derived CDR1 and CDR2 are MNHEY and SVGAGI. V usage is TRBV6-5 and J usage is TRBJ1-5; D is ambiguous. The receptor's source is a man aged 50-59 years with acute or convalescent COVID-19. The sample consisted of peripheral blood. CDR3 nucleotides: TGTGCCAGCAAAGCCTCTAATCAGCCCCAGCATTTT. Translating gives CASKASNQPQHF.